Each of the 28 T cell receptor beta chains below was sequenced from the same sample in a study of regulatory T cells in long-lasting Graves disease. The sample's time point: newly diagnosed GD, antithyroid drugs for less than 3 months. PBMC RNA served as the TCR library source. For TCR beta, libraries came from iRepertoire HTBI primers and Arm-PCR of CDR3 regions. TCRdb itself ran the multiplex PCR reads through MiXCR, one entry per CDR3 protein. The data show 200,000 to 300,000 distinct CDR3 sequences, just over 20% seen once. The sequencing used peripheral blood mononuclear cells (PBMCs), collected at new diagnosis, from a patient treated with antithyroid drugs. Receptors originate from a female donor with Graves disease.

A word on this clonotype: A far larger clone differs by one base, so this is likely a read error. The conserved final phenylalanine or tryptophan is absent from the CDR3, which likely points to a read error. V and J are TRBV20-1 and TRBJ2-5, with 10 positions matching TRBD1. The DNA end favors TRBJ2-1, so the J call may be wrong. This CDR3 is 14 amino acids long. The germline V gene encodes CDR1 DFQATT and CDR2 SNEGSKA (reference sequence). CDR3 sequence (DNA): TGCAGTGCTAGTCGGGGACAGGGGTCGGGGGAGCAGTTCCTC. It is translated as CSASRGQGSGEQFL.

This clonotype was detected ten times or more. This rearrangement joins TRBV2 to TRBJ2-3; D not resolved. CDR1 and CDR2 from the germline V gene are SNHLY and FYNNEI. V was pared by 5 bases and J by 1 base, with 10 bases between. CDR3 length equals 14 residues. CDR3 protein: CASSPVSGTDTQYF. The DNA for the CDR3 is TGTGCCAGCAGTCCCGTCTCCGGCACAGATACGCAGTATTTT.

This clonotype was observed many times. The chain joins TRBV5-6 to TRBJ2-7, with 9 bases fitting TRBD1. V lost 4 bases to trimming and J lost 4 bases; unmatched junction nucleotides: 6. Germline loops: CDR1 SGHDT, CDR2 YYEEEE. This CDR3 is built from 14 residues. The CDR3 is CASSPIDRGYEQYF. The CDR3 DNA is TGTGCCAGCAGCCCCATCGACAGGGGGTACGAGCAGTACTTC.

This chain links TRBV6-5 with TRBJ2-1, with D maybe TRBD1 (5 bases). Germline CDR1 and CDR2: MNHEY and SVGAGI. The CDR3 totals 16 residues. Trimming cost V 4 bases and J 0 bases, with 13 bases left between them. CDR3 amino acids: CASSSLGASSYNEQFF. CDR3 coding DNA: TGTGCCAGCAGTTCCCTAGGGGCGAGCTCCTACAATGAGCAGTTCTTC.

This clonotype has ten or more counts. The gene calls are TRBV9 and TRBJ2-1; 9 bases are shared with TRBD1. The CDR3 spans 14 residues. V lost 7 bases and J lost 7; bases outside the gene matches: 9. CDR1 is SGDLS and CDR2 is YYNGEE in the germline V gene. The CDR3 region has the DNA TGTGCCAGCGGCCGGGACAGGGAATCTAATGAGCAGTTCTTC. Protein product: CASGRDRESNEQFF. Based on the CDR3 plus reference TRBV9 and TRBJ2-1, the full variable domain is DSGVTQTPKHLITATGQRVTLRCSPRSGDLSVYWYQQSLDQGLQFLIQYYNGEERAKGNILERFSAQQFPDLHSELNLSSLELGDSALYFCASGRDRESNEQFFGPGTRLTVL.

A remark on this clonotype: It may be a read error: a sequence one base away is much more abundant. The chain employs TRBV6-2 or TRBV6-3 and TRBJ2-7, with TRBD1 matching over 8 bases. The CDR3 totals 14 residues. The germline gives CDR1 MNHEY, CDR2 SVGEGT. Trimming took 11 bases from V and 4 from J; bases not matched to a gene: 13. The CDR3 spells CACTEPGGSYEQYF. The CDR3 DNA is TGTGCCTGCACCGAACCAGGGGGCTCGTACGAGCAGTACTTC.

There are many counts of this clonotype. This sequence joins TRBV20-1 and TRBJ2-7, with 7 nucleotides matching TRBD1. Trimming removed 3 bases from V and 4 bases from J; junction bases left unmatched: 9. The V gene's germline CDR1 is DFQATT and CDR2 SNEGSKA (reference sequence). This CDR3 comprises 14 residues. This CDR3 is CSARWDRGEYEQYF. The DNA for the CDR3 is TGCAGTGCTAGGTGGGACAGAGGGGAATACGAGCAGTACTTC.

This clonotype was observed at least ten times. The V call is TRBV15, the J call TRBJ1-5; D is perhaps TRBD1 (6 bases). Trimming took off 3 bases at V and 0 bases at J, with 18 bases between the two ends. CDR3 length: 18 residues. The germline V gene has CDR1 LNHNV and CDR2 YYDKDF (reference sequence). The CDR3, as DNA: TGTGCCACCAGCAGTCGCAGGGGAAGGACAAATAGCAATCAGCCCCAGCATTTT. This sequence encodes CATSSRRGRTNSNQPQHF.

This clonotype was seen repeatedly, ten times or more. The V call is TRBV5-1, the J call TRBJ2-2; D is undetermined. Trimming took 0 bases from V and 7 from J, leaving 16 bases between them. The CDR3 runs 16 residues. Germline V gene sequence: CDR1 SGHRS, CDR2 YFSETQ. The chain's CDR3 is CASSLGSPNSNGELFF. DNA for the CDR3: TGCGCCAGCAGCTTGGGGTCTCCGAACAGTAACGGGGAGCTGTTTTTT.

This clonotype was counted ten times or more. This rearrangement joins TRBV5-4 to TRBJ2-3; D unresolved. Between the trimmed V and J ends, which lost 0 bases and 4 bases, there was a span of 12 bases. This CDR3 region has 15 residues. Germline-derived CDR1 and CDR2 are SGHNT and YYREEE (reference sequence). The CDR3 DNA reads as TGTGCCAGCAGCTTGGCCGGGCCTCTCTCAGATACGCAGTATTTT. It translates to CASSLAGPLSDTQYF.

This clonotype was observed at least ten times. CDR3 region: CASSQTTGSYTEAFF. The CDR3 coding sequence is TGCGCCAGCAGCCAGACGACAGGGTCATACACTGAAGCTTTCTTT. The chain is built from TRBV4-1 and TRBJ1-1; 7 bases are shared with TRBD1. The V gene's germline CDR1 is MGHRA and CDR2 YSYEKL. With V trimmed by 3 bases and J by 3 bases, 7 bases remained unmatched. The CDR3 sequence is 15 residues long.

The V call is TRBV7-8, the J call TRBJ2-1; D might be TRBD1 (5 bases). Germline V lookup: CDR1 SGHVS, CDR2 FQNEAQ. Trimming cost V 3 bases and J 10 bases, with 16 bases left between them. This CDR3 comprises 14 residues. The CDR3 loop is CASSFMTAYSEQFF. As DNA, the CDR3 is TGTGCCAGCAGCTTCATGACAGCCTATTCAGAGCAGTTCTTC.

The CDR3 nucleotides read TGTGCCAGCAGTGAAGGGATTCTGGGCTACACCTTC. Encoded protein: CASSEGILGYTF. V usage is TRBV6-2 or TRBV6-3 and J usage is TRBJ1-2, with unresolved D. Germline values: CDR1 MNHEY, CDR2 SVGEGT. V shed 5 bases and J shed 8 bases, with 12 bases lying between them. This CDR3 comprises 12 residues.

Note on this clonotype: With only one base between it and a far larger clone, this is likely a read error. The chain uses TRBV5-1 and TRBJ2-2, with 8 bases fitting TRBD2. Germline V gene sequence: CDR1 SGHRS, CDR2 YFSETQ. The CDR3 consists of 15 residues. CDR3 amino acids: CAAGRGGTNTGELFF. CDR3 nucleotide sequence: TGTGCCGCCGGTCGGGGGGGGACGAACACCGGGGAGCTGTTTTTT.

The V gene is TRBV7-9, the J gene TRBJ2-4; 12 bases map to TRBD1. The CDR3 totals 16 residues. Germline V CDR1 and CDR2: SEHNR, FQNEAQ (reference sequence). J lost 5 bases, V lost 5 bases, and 7 bases had no gene match. This CDR3 is CASSHRDRGRENIQYF. In DNA, the CDR3 is TGTGCCAGCAGCCACCGGGACAGGGGGCGGGAAAACATTCAGTACTTC.

The chain couples TRBV6-2 or TRBV6-3 to TRBJ2-4; possibly TRBD1 or TRBD2 for D (5 bases each). V lost 5 bases, J lost 0 bases, and 11 bases lay in between. There are 15 residues in the CDR3. Germline V gives CDR1 MNHEY, CDR2 SVGEGT. For the CDR3, the DNA is TGTGCCAGCAGTCTCAGTGGGGGAGCCAAAAACATTCAGTACTTC. Translating it yields CASSLSGGAKNIQYF.

This clonotype was counted ten times or more. The V call is TRBV18, the J call TRBJ2-1; TRBD1 agrees at 8 bases. V shed 7 bases, J shed 4 bases, and the junction held 3 bases outside the gene matches. Germline CDR1 is KGHSH and CDR2 is LQKENI. This CDR3 is 13 amino acids long. In nucleotides, the CDR3 is TGTGCCAGCTTCCGGGACAGGTACAATGAGCAGTTCTTC. Protein product: CASFRDRYNEQFF.

This clonotype was counted ten times or more. This chain joins TRBV4-2 and TRBJ1-2, with a weak D call TRBD1 (5 bases). CDR3 size: 16 residues. Germline CDR1 LGHNA, CDR2 YNFKEQ. V lost 0 bases to trimming and J lost 1 base, with 12 bases between them. In DNA, the CDR3 is TGTGCCAGCAGCCAAGAGGGTCAGGGATTTAACTATGGCTACACCTTC. Protein: CASSQEGQGFNYGYTF.

The sample holds many counts of this clonotype. The chain has TRBV3-1 and TRBJ2-3; D unresolved. V was clipped by 6 bases and J by 4 bases, with 11 bases between them. The CDR3 runs to 13 residues. Germline-derived CDR1 and CDR2 are LGHDT and YNNKEL (reference sequence). The CDR3 DNA follows: TGTGCCAGCAGGATGGAAGGAGCAGATACGCAGTATTTT. Translating gives CASRMEGADTQYF.

At least ten counts were recorded for this clonotype. This chain joins TRBV3-2 and TRBJ2-2. TRBV3-2 is a pseudogene. The CDR3 is made up of 14 amino acids. CDR3 in amino acids: CASSQMVNTGELFF. The CDR3 nucleotides are TGTGCCAGCAGCCAAATGGTGAACACCGGGGAGCTGTTTTTT.

This clonotype was picked up many times. The rearrangement links TRBV5-1 to TRBJ2-7, with unresolved D. Germline CDR1 SGHRS, CDR2 YFSETQ. This CDR3 spans 13 amino acids. With 1 base removed from V and 3 bases from J, the gap between germline ends came to 8 bases. In DNA form, the CDR3 reads TGCGCCAGCAGCTTGCTACCGGACTACGAGCAGTACTTC. Amino acid sequence: CASSLLPDYEQYF.

This clonotype was recorded a few times. The rearrangement links TRBV20-1 to TRBJ1-2, with D perhaps matching TRBD1 (6 bases). This CDR3 is 14 amino acids long. Germline values: CDR1 DFQATT, CDR2 SNEGSKA (reference sequence). V was trimmed by 6 bases and J by 0 bases, leaving 14 bases between them. The CDR3 reads CSATRDTSNYGYTF. CDR3 in DNA: TGCAGTGCCACCCGGGACACATCTAACTATGGCTACACCTTC.

In this sample, this clonotype turned up many times. CDR3 coding DNA: TGTGCCAGCAGCCCCGGGACAGCTTCCAAGGAGACCCAGTACTTC. Its translation is CASSPGTASKETQYF. The V and J genes are TRBV7-3 and TRBJ2-5, with 7 bases aligning to TRBD1. CDR1 and CDR2 from the germline V gene are SGHTA and FQGTGA. Trimming cost V 5 bases and J 5 bases; bases outside gene matches: 11. This CDR3 comprises 15 residues. Drawing the rest from reference TRBV7-3 and TRBJ2-5, the complete variable domain is GAGVSQTPSNKVTEKGKYVELRCDPISGHTALYWYRQSLGQGPEFLIYFQGTGAADDSGLPNDRFFAVRPEGSVSTLKIQRTERGDSAVYLCASSPGTASKETQYFGPGTRLLVL.

This clonotype was picked up many times. The rearrangement uses TRBV6-2 or TRBV6-3 and TRBJ1-5; TRBD1 is a possible D gene (5 bases). The CDR3 has 14 amino acids. V was shortened by 4 bases and J by 2 bases, with 9 bases between the two germline ends. Germline V lookup: CDR1 MNHEY, CDR2 SVGEGT. CDR3 in DNA: TGTGCCAGCAGTTCGGGGCTCGGCAATCAGCCCCAGCATTTT. This translates into CASSSGLGNQPQHF.

This clonotype was found many times. The chain employs TRBV27 and TRBJ1-1; maybe TRBD1 (6 bases). With 5 bases removed from V and 3 bases from J, the gap between germline ends came to 13 bases. The CDR3 loop spans 14 amino acids. CDR1 is MNHEY, CDR2 SMNVEV, per germline (reference sequence). The CDR3 DNA follows: TGTGCCAGCAGTCCACAGGACAGACACACTGAAGCTTTCTTT. It is translated as CASSPQDRHTEAFF.

This clonotype was seen repeatedly, ten times or more. The rearrangement joins TRBV6-1 to TRBJ1-5, with TRBD1 identical over 7 bases. The CDR3 loop spans 16 amino acids. With V trimmed by 1 base and J by 5 bases, 8 bases remained unmatched. The germline V gene encodes CDR1 MNHNS and CDR2 SASEGT. The DNA of the CDR3 is TGTGCCAGCAGTGAAGGGTTACAGGGGCTATATCAGCCCCAGCATTTT. Residues: CASSEGLQGLYQPQHF.

The rearrangement joins TRBV11-2 to TRBJ2-6; TRBD1 matches 9 bases. This CDR3 is 16 amino acids long. Per the germline V gene, CDR1 is SGHAT and CDR2 is FQNNGV. Germline trimming cut 5 bases from V and 4 bases from J; bases unmatched to any gene: 6. CDR3 protein: CASSPGQGRGANVLTF. DNA for the CDR3: TGTGCCAGCAGCCCCGGACAGGGGCGGGGGGCCAACGTCCTGACTTTC.

At least ten counts were recorded for this clonotype. The chain couples TRBV6-1 to TRBJ1-1; tentative D call: TRBD1 (6 bases). CDR1 is MNHNS, CDR2 SASEGT, per germline. V was clipped by 7 bases and J by 0 bases, with 12 bases between them. This CDR3 spans 14 amino acids. The CDR3, as DNA: TGTGCCAGCACCAGGGACAACATGAACACTGAAGCTTTCTTT. Amino acid sequence: CASTRDNMNTEAFF.